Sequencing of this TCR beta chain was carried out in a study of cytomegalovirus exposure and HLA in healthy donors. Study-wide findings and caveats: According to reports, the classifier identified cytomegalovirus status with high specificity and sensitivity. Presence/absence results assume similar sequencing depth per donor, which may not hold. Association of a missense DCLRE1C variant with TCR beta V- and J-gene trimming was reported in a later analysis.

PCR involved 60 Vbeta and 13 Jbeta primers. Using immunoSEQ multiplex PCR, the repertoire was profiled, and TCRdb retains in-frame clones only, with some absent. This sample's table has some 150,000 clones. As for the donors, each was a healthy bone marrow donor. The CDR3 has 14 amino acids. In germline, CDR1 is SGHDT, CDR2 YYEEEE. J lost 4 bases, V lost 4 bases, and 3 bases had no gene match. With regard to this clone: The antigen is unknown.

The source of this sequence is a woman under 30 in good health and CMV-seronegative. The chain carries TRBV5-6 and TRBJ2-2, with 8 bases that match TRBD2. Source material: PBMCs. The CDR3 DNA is TGTGCCAGCAGCCGGACTAGCCCCACCGGGGAGCTGTTTTTT. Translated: CASSRTSPTGELFF.